Below, one TCR beta chain is given with its context. The data were taken from a study of CD8 T cells in Susac syndrome. CDR1 and CDR2 from the germline V gene are MNHNS and SASEGT. V was trimmed by 1 base and J by 0 bases, leaving 7 bases between them. The CDR3 consists of 15 residues. RNA, at about 0.45 to 1 ug, was reverse transcribed with random hexamers. The TCR beta CDR3 was amplified by immunoSEQ multiplex PCR across 54 Vbeta, 13 Jbeta. TCRdb called the immunoSEQ multiplex PCR reads again in MiXCR, with one record for every CDR3 protein. This repertoire shows some 140,000 distinct CDR3 sequences, over 75% found once; its top ten account for 0.45% to 0.65%.

The TCR originated in a human donor with multiple sclerosis. This sequence joins TRBV6-1 and TRBJ1-3; D gene uncertain. The sequenced sample consisted of CD8+ T cells from PBMCs. CDR3 nucleotide sequence: TGTGCCAGCAGTGAAGACCTCGGCTCTGGAAACACCATATATTTT. Translation gives CASSEDLGSGNTIYF.